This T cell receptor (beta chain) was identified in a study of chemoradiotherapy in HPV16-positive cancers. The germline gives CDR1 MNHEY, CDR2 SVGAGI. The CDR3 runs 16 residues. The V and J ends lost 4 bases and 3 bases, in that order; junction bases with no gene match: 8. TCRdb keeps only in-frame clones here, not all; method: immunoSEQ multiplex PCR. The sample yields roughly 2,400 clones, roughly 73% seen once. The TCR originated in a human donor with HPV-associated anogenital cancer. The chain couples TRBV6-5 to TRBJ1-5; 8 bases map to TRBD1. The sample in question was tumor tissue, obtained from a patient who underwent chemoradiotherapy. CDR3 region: CASSSPGQDPNQPQHF. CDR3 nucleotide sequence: TGTGCCAGCAGTTCTCCGGGACAGGACCCCAATCAGCCCCAGCATTTT.